The 10 T cell receptor beta chains listed next were all sequenced from one sample in a study of cytomegalovirus exposure and HLA in healthy donors. Both 60 Vbeta primers and 13 Jbeta primers went into the PCR. The assay was immunoSEQ multiplex PCR, and TCRdb's table has in-frame clones only and misses some. The sample contains roughly 170,000 clones, about four fifths of which appear only once. Sequencing was performed on PBMCs. The receptors were sampled from a man in his late teens or twenties in good health and CMV-seronegative.

The chain carries TRBV5-1 and TRBJ1-1; 7 positions match TRBD1. V lost 4 bases and J lost 7; bases outside the gene matches: 13. CDR1 and CDR2 from the germline V gene are SGHRS and YFSETQ. The CDR3 runs 15 residues. The CDR3, as DNA: TGCGCCAGCAGCCTCGCCCCCGGGGGACAGAGTGAAGCTTTCTTT. It translates to CASSLAPGGQSEAFF.

This chain uses TRBV11-2 with TRBJ1-3; TRBD1 aligns across 10 bases. From germline, CDR1 is SGHAT and CDR2 FQNNGV. This CDR3 spans 17 amino acids. The V and J ends lost 2 bases and 2 bases, in that order; junction bases with no gene match: 6. This CDR3 is CASSLRQGAQTGNTIYF. The CDR3 DNA sequence: TGTGCCAGCAGCTTACGACAGGGGGCGCAAACTGGAAACACCATATATTTT. Full variable domain (remainder filled in from reference TRBV11-2 and TRBJ1-3): EAGVAQSPRYKIIEKRQSVAFWCNPISGHATLYWYQQILGQGPKLLIQFQNNGVVDDSQLPKDRFSAERLKGVDSTLKIQPAKLEDSAVYLCASSLRQGAQTGNTIYFGEGSWLTVV.

The V and J genes are TRBV2 and TRBJ1-4; 7 nucleotides align to TRBD1. CDR3 length equals 13 residues. Unmatched junction bases numbered 5, after V lost 10 bases and J lost 3 bases. The germline CDR1 and CDR2 sequences are SNHLY and FYNNEI. CDR3 residues: CANRDSANEKLFF. In nucleotides, the CDR3 is TGTGCCAACCGGGACAGCGCTAATGAAAAACTGTTTTTT.

This chain connects TRBV27 to TRBJ2-2, with TRBD2 identical over 10 bases. The V gene's germline CDR1 is MNHEY and CDR2 SMNVEV (reference sequence). With V trimmed by 5 bases and J by 8 bases, 8 bases remained unmatched. The CDR3 sequence is 15 residues long. CDR3 DNA sequence: TGTGCCAGCAGTCCCCTAGCGGGAGTAGCTGGGGAGCTGTTTTTT. This gives the protein CASSPLAGVAGELFF.

The rearrangement joins TRBV4-3 to TRBJ1-5; tentatively, D is TRBD1 (6 bases). Germline CDR1 LGHNA, CDR2 YSLEER. V lost 1 base and J lost 4, with 11 bases in between. CDR3 length: 15 amino acids. DNA of the CDR3: TGCGCCAGCAGCCAAGGCCCCCAGGGGAATCAGCCCCAGCATTTT. Protein sequence: CASSQGPQGNQPQHF.

The chain uses TRBV5-1 and TRBJ2-1, with 9 nucleotides matching TRBD2. Germline CDR1 and CDR2: SGHRS and YFSETQ. The CDR3 extends over 16 amino acids. Germline trimming cut 0 bases from V and 7 bases from J; bases unmatched to any gene: 8. In DNA form, the CDR3 reads TGCGCCAGCAGCTTGGCGTGGCTAGCGGGATCAAATGAGCAGTTCTTC. This encodes CASSLAWLAGSNEQFF.

The rearrangement links TRBV13 to TRBJ2-5; possible D gene TRBD2, 5 bases. The germline V gene has CDR1 PRHDT and CDR2 FYEKMQ (reference sequence). V lost 4 bases and J 2 bases, leaving 14 bases between the germline ends. The CDR3 runs to 15 residues. CDR3 in DNA: TGTGCCAGCAGCTCTGATCCGGGAATTCAAGAGACCCAGTACTTC. Its translation: CASSSDPGIQETQYF.

J is TRBJ2-3 and V is TRBV5-1, with 11 bases identical to TRBD2. Losses at the gene ends were 7 bases for V and 3 bases for J; bases not matched to a gene: 7. The germline V gene encodes CDR1 SGHRS and CDR2 YFSETQ. The CDR3 is 15 amino acids. This CDR3 reads CASGNLAGGTDTQYF. For the CDR3, the DNA is TGCGCCAGCGGCAACTTAGCGGGGGGGACAGATACGCAGTATTTT.

The chain recombines TRBV7-8 with TRBJ2-1, with D possibly being TRBD1 (6 bases). The CDR3 is 12 residues long. Between the trimmed V and J ends, which lost 4 bases and 12 bases, there was a span of 13 bases. The V gene's germline CDR1 is SGHVS and CDR2 FQNEAQ. CDR3 sequence: CASSSQGFVQFF. CDR3 DNA: TGTGCCAGCAGCTCACAGGGTTTTGTGCAGTTCTTC.

The J gene is TRBJ1-1, the V gene TRBV15; 7 nucleotides match TRBD1. CDR3 size: 14 residues. Looked up from germline, CDR1 is LNHNV and CDR2 is YYDKDF (reference sequence). With 2 bases clipped from V and 4 bases from J, the junction kept 4 bases outside the gene matches. CDR3 residues: CATSRKTGSTEAFF. CDR3 DNA: TGTGCCACCAGCAGAAAGACAGGGAGCACTGAAGCTTTCTTT.